This TCR beta chain was retrieved from a study of metastatic and nonmetastatic thyroid tumors. In the study overall: Samples came from malignant and benign thyroid patients, and repertoires were compared across blood and tumor or nodule tissue.

This clone was seen ten or more times. Its specificity is not known. Study-wide points: For both blood and tumor, malignant thyroid tumors reportedly showed significantly higher TCR beta diversity than benign nodules did.

Germline values: CDR1 KGHSH, CDR2 LQKENI. V trimming: 6 bases; J trimming: 10 bases; junction bases outside the gene matches: 10. There are 15 residues in the CDR3. With MiXCR, TCRdb reprocessed the PCR reads. The sample shows tens of thousands of clones, approximately 35% of them seen only once. Among the patients, none had received any treatment before thyroid surgery. The sequenced material came from blood. This sequence was found in a male donor with papillary thyroid cancer or a benign thyroid nodule (not recorded which). Some clones in this sample may be carry-over from other donors' samples. The gene calls are TRBV18 and TRBJ2-1, with TRBD2 identical over 12 bases. CDR3 DNA sequence: TGTGCCAGCTCTCGGACTAGCGGGATAATCCAGGAGCAGTTCTTC. Its translation: CASSRTSGIIQEQFF.